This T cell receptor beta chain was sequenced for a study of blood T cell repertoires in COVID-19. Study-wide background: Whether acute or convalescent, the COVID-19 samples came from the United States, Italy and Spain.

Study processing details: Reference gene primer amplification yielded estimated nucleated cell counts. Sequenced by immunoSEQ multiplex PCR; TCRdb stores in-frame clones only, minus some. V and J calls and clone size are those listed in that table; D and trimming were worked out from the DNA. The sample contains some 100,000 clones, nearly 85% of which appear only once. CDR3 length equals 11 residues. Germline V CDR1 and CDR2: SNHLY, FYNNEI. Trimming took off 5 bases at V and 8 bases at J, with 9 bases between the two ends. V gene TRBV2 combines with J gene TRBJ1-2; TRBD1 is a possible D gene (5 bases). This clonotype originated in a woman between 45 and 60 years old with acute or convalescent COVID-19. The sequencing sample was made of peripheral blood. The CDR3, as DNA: TGTGCCAGCAGTCGACAGAAGGGCTACACCTTC. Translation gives CASSRQKGYTF.